The 19 T cell receptor beta chains listed next were all sequenced from one sample in a study of T cells after yellow fever vaccination. TCRdb re-called the 5' RACE reads through MiXCR, storing one row per CDR3 protein. The sample shows 300,000 or so distinct CDR3 sequences, roughly 9% of them seen only once. The sample consisted of CD4+ T cells sorted from PBMCs, taken 5 days after the yellow fever booster vaccination. The source is a man aged 18 to 35 who received the YFV17D yellow fever vaccine.

This clonotype was recorded a few times. J is TRBJ1-2 and V is TRBV29-1; tentatively, D is TRBD1 (5 bases). Germline values: CDR1 SQVTM, CDR2 ANQGSEA. Trimming took 5 bases from V and 6 from J, leaving 10 bases between them. The CDR3 totals 11 residues. DNA for the CDR3: TGCAGCGTTTTCGGAGGGGATGGCTACACCTTC. Amino acids: CSVFGGDGYTF.

There are a few counts of this clonotype. This chain links TRBV20-1 with TRBJ2-1; D unresolved. V lost 4 bases and J 9 bases, leaving 13 bases between the germline ends. CDR3 length: 12 residues. The germline CDR1 and CDR2 sequences are DFQATT and SNEGSKA (reference sequence). As DNA, the CDR3 is TGCAGTGCTAAGTTACATTCGGGTGAGCAGTTCTTC. Translated: CSAKLHSGEQFF.

This clonotype was seen only a few times. The J gene is TRBJ2-7, the V gene TRBV7-2; tentatively, D is TRBD1 (7 bases). V lost 3 bases, J lost 3 bases, and 12 bases lay in between. This CDR3 spans 14 amino acids. Germline-derived CDR1 and CDR2 are SGHTA and FQGNSA. The CDR3 reads CASSFGGGDYEQYF. CDR3 DNA sequence: TGTGCCAGCAGCTTCGGAGGGGGCGACTACGAGCAGTACTTC. The complete variable domain, with remaining parts taken from reference TRBV7-2 and TRBJ2-7, reads GAGVSQSPSNKVTEKGKDVELRCDPISGHTALYWYRQSLGQGLEFLIYFQGNSAPDKSGLPSDRFSAERTGGSVSTLTIQRTQQEDSAVYLCASSFGGGDYEQYFGPGTRLTVT.

This clonotype was seen a handful of times. The chain has TRBV11-2 and TRBJ1-1, with a weak D call TRBD1 (6 bases). The CDR3 has 15 residues. Deletions cut 2 bases from V and 6 bases from J, with 16 bases between. Looked up from germline, CDR1 is SGHAT and CDR2 is FQNNGV. CDR3 coding DNA: TGTGCCAGCAGCTTACCGTACAGGGTTGGGGCTGAAGCTTTCTTT. Translated, it gives CASSLPYRVGAEAFF. Filled out from reference TRBV11-2 and TRBJ1-1, the complete variable domain reads EAGVAQSPRYKIIEKRQSVAFWCNPISGHATLYWYQQILGQGPKLLIQFQNNGVVDDSQLPKDRFSAERLKGVDSTLKIQPAKLEDSAVYLCASSLPYRVGAEAFFGQGTRLTVV.

This clonotype was seen more than once but under ten times. The chain couples TRBV4-1 to TRBJ2-1; TRBD2 agrees at 9 bases. The CDR3 has 14 amino acids. V dropped 4 bases and J dropped 6; count of bases not matched to a gene: 4. Germline CDR1 MGHRA, CDR2 YSYEKL. The CDR3 spells CASSPSRGGNEQFF. CDR3 nucleotide sequence: TGCGCCAGCAGCCCGTCGCGGGGGGGCAATGAGCAGTTCTTC.

The gene calls are TRBV24-1 and TRBJ2-3; 10 positions agree with TRBD2. CDR3 length: 16 amino acids. V lost 4 bases, J lost 4 bases, and 7 bases stayed unmatched. Germline loops: CDR1 KGHDR, CDR2 SFDVKD. The CDR3 bases are TGTGCCACCAGTGACCGAAGACTAGCGGGCGCAGATACGCAGTATTTT. Amino acids: CATSDRRLAGADTQYF.

This clonotype was observed a handful of times. This chain links TRBV7-8 with TRBJ2-4; tentative D call: TRBD1 (5 bases). The CDR3 length is 15 residues. The V end lost 3 bases, the J end lost 9 bases, and 18 bases lay between the germline ends. Germline-derived CDR1 and CDR2 are SGHVS and FQNEAQ. The CDR3 region has the DNA TGTGCCAGCAGCTTTGACAGAGGTGGATTGGCCATTCAGTACTTC. Amino acids: CASSFDRGGLAIQYF.

This clonotype was counted at least ten times. V gene TRBV20-1 combines with J gene TRBJ1-1; TRBD1 aligns across 8 bases. The CDR3 consists of 15 residues. V dropped 0 bases and J dropped 3; count of bases not matched to a gene: 6. The germline V gene has CDR1 DFQATT and CDR2 SNEGSKA (reference sequence). In DNA form, the CDR3 reads TGCAGTGCTAGAGATGTCAGGGGGCCCGACACTGAAGCTTTCTTT. Protein: CSARDVRGPDTEAFF.

This clonotype was recorded a few times. V is TRBV5-1 and J is TRBJ1-1; D possibly corresponds to TRBD1 (6 bases). The CDR3 totals 12 residues. V lost 3 bases to trimming and J lost 6 bases, with 9 bases between them. Germline-derived CDR1 and CDR2 are SGHRS and YFSETQ. CDR3 loop: CASSSQGPEAFF. The CDR3 DNA reads TGCGCCAGCAGCTCCCAGGGGCCTGAAGCTTTCTTT.

This clonotype was seen ten or more times. This chain uses TRBV18 with TRBJ1-2; D is possibly TRBD1 (5 bases). V dropped 4 bases and J dropped 2 bases, with 11 bases sitting between them. The CDR3 has 14 amino acids. CDR1 is KGHSH and CDR2 is LQKENI in the germline V gene. The CDR3 bases are TGTGCCAGCTCACTTGGGACGGTAAACTATGGCTACACCTTC. This sequence encodes CASSLGTVNYGYTF.

Ten or more counts support this clonotype. The rearrangement joins TRBV7-9 to TRBJ2-7; 8 bases map to TRBD2. Germline-derived CDR1 and CDR2 are SEHNR and FQNEAQ (reference sequence). The J segment lost 6 bases and the V segment lost 1 base, leaving 8 bases of the junction unmatched. The CDR3 spans 15 residues. The CDR3 coding sequence is TGTGCCAGCAGCTTAGTCGGGAGGGGCGAAAGCGAGCAGTACTTC. It is translated as CASSLVGRGESEQYF.

This clonotype was found a few times. The V gene is TRBV20-1, the J gene TRBJ2-7, with 9 bases identical to TRBD1. This CDR3 is built from 15 residues. Trimming cost V 5 bases and J 3 bases; bases outside gene matches: 11. Germline assignment: CDR1 DFQATT and CDR2 SNEGSKA (reference sequence). The CDR3 DNA follows: TGCAGTGCTTTGTCCGCGGGACAGGGAAACTACGAGCAGTACTTC. Residues: CSALSAGQGNYEQYF.

The chain uses TRBV28 and TRBJ1-5, with D maybe TRBD1 (5 bases). Germline V lookup: CDR1 MDHEN, CDR2 SYDVKM. The CDR3 loop spans 16 amino acids. Trimming stripped 2 bases from V and 0 bases from J, with 11 bases between. This CDR3 reads CASSLETDYSNQPQHF. The CDR3 region has the DNA TGTGCCAGCAGTTTAGAGACAGACTATAGCAATCAGCCCCAGCATTTT.

The chain is built from TRBV10-3 and TRBJ1-2, with TRBD1 identical over 9 bases. V was pared by 4 bases and J by 6 bases, with 0 bases of the junction left unmatched. This CDR3 comprises 12 residues. CDR1 and CDR2 (germline): ENHRY, SYGVKD. The CDR3 coding sequence is TGTGCCATCAGTGGGACAGGGGATGGCTACACCTTC. It codes for CAISGTGDGYTF.

J is TRBJ1-2 and V is TRBV10-3, with a tentative D call TRBD1 (6 bases). The length of the CDR3 is 16 residues. Germline CDR1 and CDR2: ENHRY and SYGVKD. Between the trimmed V and J ends, which lost 4 bases and 8 bases, there was a span of 23 bases. CDR3 residues: CAISARDRPWGFGYTF. DNA for the CDR3: TGTGCCATCAGTGCTCGAGACAGGCCGTGGGGATTCGGCTACACCTTC.

The CDR3 bases are TGCAGCGTCAACACAGGGATGATGGAGACCCAGTACTTC. This encodes CSVNTGMMETQYF. This chain connects TRBV29-1 to TRBJ2-5; tentative D call: TRBD1 (6 bases). Germline V gives CDR1 SQVTM, CDR2 ANQGSEA. The CDR3 is made up of 13 amino acids. With 6 bases removed from V and 5 bases from J, the gap between germline ends came to 16 bases. The entire variable domain, with the rest obtained from reference TRBV29-1 and TRBJ2-5, is as follows: SAVISQKPSRDICQRGTSLTIQCQVDSQVTMMFWYRQQPGQSLTLIATANQGSEATYESGFVIDKFPISRPNLTFSTLTVSNMSPEDSSIYLCSVNTGMMETQYFGPGTRLLVL.

This chain connects TRBV5-1 to TRBJ2-7; 10 bases fit TRBD1. J lost 3 bases, V lost 3 bases, and 6 bases had no gene match. Germline V gene data show CDR1 as SGHRS and CDR2 as YFSETQ. This CDR3 is 15 amino acids long. CDR3 DNA: TGCGCCAGCAGCTGGGGACAGGGGCAACTCTACGAGCAGTACTTC. The encoded protein is CASSWGQGQLYEQYF.

The CDR3 spells CSARVLTGLAGGETQYF. The CDR3 DNA follows: TGCAGTGCTAGAGTCCTTACCGGACTAGCGGGGGGAGAGACCCAGTACTTC. The J gene is TRBJ2-5, the V gene TRBV20-1, with TRBD2 matching over 14 bases. Losses at the gene ends were 1 base for V and 4 bases for J; bases not matched to a gene: 8. CDR1 is DFQATT, CDR2 SNEGSKA, per germline (reference sequence). This CDR3 comprises 17 residues.

This clonotype has at least ten counts. CDR3 in DNA: TGTGCCAGCAGGGGTCCAGGGGCTGAAGCTTTCTTT. Its translation is CASRGPGAEAFF. The chain carries TRBV2 and TRBJ1-1; D might be TRBD1 (6 bases). Germline CDR1 and CDR2: SNHLY and FYNNEI. V dropped 6 bases and J dropped 6 bases, with 11 bases sitting between them. The CDR3 is made up of 12 amino acids.